Below, one T cell receptor beta chain is given with its context. Its antigen remains unidentified. Clones were read by immunoSEQ multiplex PCR, and TCRdb kept only the in-frame ones, dropping some. The sample has around 140,000 clones; about 88% are singletons. The data were taken from a study of radiation and T cells in renal cell carcinoma. Looking at the study overall: Nephrectomy followed 15 Gy stereotactic body radiation by 4 weeks.

Indicated time point: baseline pretreatment blood. Regarding treatment: 15 Gy SBRT to primary tumor, nephrectomy 4 weeks later. The patient's renal cell carcinoma had clear cell pathology. Study observations and caveats: In blood, top tumor clones expanded by 2 weeks, shrinking by 4.

J gave up 3 bases and V 1 base, and 4 bases lay outside the gene matches. The CDR3 spans 15 residues. Germline CDR1 reads LNHDA; CDR2 reads SQIVND (reference sequence). This sample comprised blood, obtained from a patient whose treatment included radiotherapy and nephrectomy. The chain has TRBV19 and TRBJ1-1, with 8 bases matching TRBD1. The receptor's source is a woman in her seventies with renal cell carcinoma. The DNA of the CDR3 is TGTGCCAGTAGTATAGCCACAGGGGGACACACTGAAGCTTTCTTT. This gives the protein CASSIATGGHTEAFF.